These 28 T cell receptor beta chains were sequenced from one sample in a study of blood T cell repertoires in COVID-19. Method: immunoSEQ multiplex PCR; TCRdb's copy keeps in-frame clones and lacks some. The table lists tens of thousands of clones, about 86% of them singletons. The sample taken for sequencing was peripheral blood. The receptors shown here come from a human donor in a cohort sampled during active COVID-19.

Note on this clone: A read error may account for a junction end that differs from germline. The CDR3 protein is CASSPDNTGGDF. As DNA, the CDR3 is TGTGCCAGCTCACCGGATAACACAGGGGGAGACTTC. This rearrangement joins TRBV18 to TRBJ2-7; 8 bases are shared with TRBD1. The germline V gene encodes CDR1 KGHSH and CDR2 LQKENI. The CDR3 totals 12 residues. Variable domain in full (rest from reference TRBV18 and TRBJ2-7): NAGVMQNPRHLVRRRGQEARLRCSPMKGHSHVYWYRQLPEEGLKFMVYLQKENIIDESGMPKERFSAEFPKEGPSILRIQQVVRGDSAAYFCASSPDNTGGDFGPGTRLTVT.

In this sample, this clone turned up a few times. The chain links TRBV7-2 to TRBJ1-1; possibly TRBD1 for D (5 bases). This CDR3 is 13 amino acids long. CDR1 is SGHTA and CDR2 is FQGNSA in the germline V gene. Deletions cut 1 base from V and 4 bases from J, with 7 bases between. CDR3 sequence reads: CASSLVQGTEAFF. In DNA, the CDR3 is TGTGCCAGCAGCTTAGTCCAGGGCACTGAAGCTTTCTTT.

The rearrangement uses TRBV25-1 and TRBJ1-5; 9 bases align to TRBD1. Germline-derived CDR1 and CDR2 are MGHDK and SYGVNS. Trimming at V came to 6 bases and at J to 5 bases, leaving 8 bases not matched to a gene. This CDR3 region has 15 residues. The CDR3 reads CASSPRGQGYQPQHF. The CDR3 DNA reads as TGTGCCAGCAGCCCTAGGGGACAGGGCTATCAGCCCCAGCATTTT.

CDR3 in DNA: TGTGCCAGCCAACGGGGGATCAATCAGCCCCAGCATTTT. The encoded protein is CASQRGINQPQHF. The chain couples TRBV6-6 to TRBJ1-5, with D tentatively TRBD1 (5 bases). The CDR3 spans 13 residues. Germline assignment: CDR1 MNHNY and CDR2 SVGAGI (reference sequence). Trimming left V 8 bases short and J 3 bases short, with 11 bases between.

The chain joins TRBV10-3 to TRBJ2-7, with a tentative D call TRBD1 (8 bases). The CDR3 runs 14 residues. Germline values: CDR1 ENHRY, CDR2 SYGVKD. Trimming shortened V by 10 bases and J by 2 bases, and 18 bases separated the two germline ends. CDR3 loop: CATGRQGTTYEQYF. Written as DNA, the CDR3 is TGTGCCACTGGACGACAGGGGACTACCTACGAGCAGTACTTC.

This chain connects TRBV12-3 or TRBV12-4 to TRBJ2-3; a possible D gene is TRBD1 (6 bases). With 7 bases removed from V and 6 bases from J, the gap between germline ends came to 14 bases. This CDR3 region has 13 residues. In nucleotides, the CDR3 is TGTGCCAGCAACCGAGGGGGAGAGGATACGCAGTATTTT. Its translation: CASNRGGEDTQYF.

The rearrangement uses TRBV7-2 and TRBJ2-5, with TRBD2 matching over 10 bases. The CDR3 has 14 amino acids. The V and J ends lost 3 bases and 3 bases, in that order; junction bases with no gene match: 1. CDR1 is SGHTA and CDR2 is FQGNSA in the germline V gene. Here the CDR3 reads CASSFTSGEETQYF. CDR3 DNA: TGTGCCAGCAGCTTCACTAGCGGGGAAGAGACCCAGTACTTC.

This chain uses TRBV2 with TRBJ2-2; 8 bases are a match to TRBD2. CDR3 length: 13 residues. The trim removed 6 bases at V and 6 bases at J, leaving 3 bases unmatched. Germline lookup yields CDR1 SNHLY and CDR2 FYNNEI. As DNA, the CDR3 is TGTGCCAGCAGCCGAGCGGGGGCCGGGGAGCTGTTTTTT. Protein sequence: CASSRAGAGELFF.

This sequence joins TRBV29-1 and TRBJ2-3; 7 bases are shared with TRBD2. V trimming: 1 base; J trimming: 9 bases; junction bases outside the gene matches: 19. CDR1 is SQVTM, CDR2 ANQGSEA, per germline. This CDR3 contains 17 residues. The chain's CDR3 is CSVEAFVASGGGETQYF. CDR3 coding DNA: TGCAGCGTTGAAGCTTTCGTGGCTAGCGGAGGTGGAGAAACGCAGTATTTT.

This clone was seen more than once but under ten times. V usage is TRBV19 and J usage is TRBJ1-2, with D perhaps matching TRBD1 (6 bases). V was trimmed by 4 bases and J by 6 bases, leaving 12 bases between them. Germline CDR1 and CDR2: LNHDA and SQIVND (reference sequence). The CDR3 contains 13 residues. This CDR3 is CASSSTGWHGYTF. In nucleotides, the CDR3 is TGTGCCAGTAGTAGTACAGGGTGGCATGGCTACACCTTC.

The chain has TRBV5-1 and TRBJ1-3; tentative D call: TRBD1 (6 bases). The germline V gene encodes CDR1 SGHRS and CDR2 YFSETQ. The V end was cut by 5 bases, the J end by 0 bases, with 9 bases between. The CDR3 length is 14 residues. The CDR3: CASSTGSSGNTIYF. In DNA form, the CDR3 reads TGCGCCAGCAGTACAGGGAGCTCTGGAAACACCATATATTTT. Based on the CDR3 plus reference TRBV5-1 and TRBJ1-3, the full variable domain is KAGVTQTPRYLIKTRGQQVTLSCSPISGHRSVSWYQQTPGQGLQFLFEYFSETQRNKGNFPGRFSGRQFSNSRSEMNVSTLELGDSALYLCASSTGSSGNTIYFGEGSWLTVV.

The CDR3 DNA sequence: TGCGCCAGCAGTGCCCAAACCCGGGAGCAGTTCTTC. Its protein product is CASSAQTREQFF. This chain links TRBV10-2 with TRBJ2-1, with D hard to call. V was clipped by 4 bases and J by 10 bases, with 11 bases between them. In germline, CDR1 is WSHSY, CDR2 SAAADI. This CDR3 has 12 amino acids.

The chain links TRBV27 to TRBJ2-5; D remains unclear. CDR3 length: 13 residues. The germline gives CDR1 MNHEY, CDR2 SMNVEV (reference sequence). V was shortened by 4 bases and J by 1 base, with 7 bases between the two germline ends. The CDR3 DNA follows: TGTGCCAGCAGTTGGGCGTTCCAAGAGACCCAGTACTTC. Protein: CASSWAFQETQYF.

The V gene is TRBV15, the J gene TRBJ2-7; D might be TRBD1 (5 bases). Trimming pared 9 bases from V and 3 bases from J, leaving 9 bases between. CDR1 and CDR2 (germline): LNHNV, YYDKDF (reference sequence). This CDR3 spans 11 amino acids. CDR3 coding DNA: TGTGCCACGACAGACAGCTACGAGCAGTACTTC. Its translation: CATTDSYEQYF.

The chain couples TRBV15 to TRBJ2-7, with 8 bases identical to TRBD2. Trimming took 4 bases from V and 9 from J; bases not matched to a gene: 8. CDR1 and CDR2 (germline): LNHNV, YYDKDF (reference sequence). The CDR3 contains 13 residues. The DNA for the CDR3 is TGTGCCACCAGCATCCCCCGGGGGGGCCTGCAGTACTTC. Its translation: CATSIPRGGLQYF.

V is TRBV7-2 and J is TRBJ2-7; 7 positions agree with TRBD1. Germline-derived CDR1 and CDR2 are SGHTA and FQGNSA. There are 15 residues in the CDR3. Trimming removed 1 base from V and 0 bases from J; junction bases left unmatched: 3. The CDR3 reads CASSLGRGSSYEQYF. Written as DNA, the CDR3 is TGTGCCAGCAGCTTAGGCAGGGGGAGCTCCTACGAGCAGTACTTC.

The chain joins TRBV7-2 to TRBJ2-3; D remains ambiguous. CDR1 is SGHTA, CDR2 FQGNSA, per germline. The CDR3 runs 14 residues. Between the trimmed V and J ends, which lost 2 bases and 6 bases, there was a span of 12 bases. The CDR3 sequence: CASSLSRPRDTQYF. CDR3 sequence (DNA): TGTGCCAGCAGCTTATCCCGGCCCAGGGATACGCAGTATTTT.

This chain connects TRBV5-4 to TRBJ1-2, with D maybe TRBD1 (6 bases). This CDR3 is built from 14 residues. The germline V gene encodes CDR1 SGHNT and CDR2 YYREEE (reference sequence). V was pared by 4 bases and J by 4 bases, with 14 bases between. The CDR3 reads CASSPTGSGYGYTF. CDR3 in DNA: TGTGCCAGCAGCCCAACAGGGTCGGGCTATGGCTACACCTTC.

CDR3 residues: CASRQANQPQHF. The CDR3 region has the DNA TGTGCCAGCAGACAGGCCAATCAGCCCCAGCATTTT. This chain uses TRBV27 with TRBJ1-5; D is perhaps TRBD1 (5 bases). V was clipped by 6 bases and J by 3 bases, with 6 bases between them. Looked up from germline, CDR1 is MNHEY and CDR2 is SMNVEV (reference sequence). The CDR3 consists of 12 residues.

This clone was counted a few times. The J gene is TRBJ1-5, the V gene TRBV2; 10 bases line up with TRBD1. Germline CDR1 and CDR2: SNHLY and FYNNEI. The CDR3 is made up of 15 amino acids. V gave up 6 bases and J gave up 2 bases; unmatched junction bases: 4. The CDR3 reads CASRSGTGGNQPQHF. CDR3 nucleotide sequence: TGTGCCAGCAGATCCGGGACAGGGGGCAATCAGCCCCAGCATTTT.

The chain employs TRBV6-6 and TRBJ2-7, with TRBD2 as a possible D gene (6 bases). Germline V gene data show CDR1 as MNHNY and CDR2 as SVGAGI (reference sequence). Trimming took off 5 bases at V and 2 bases at J, with 16 bases between the two ends. CDR3 length equals 15 residues. The CDR3 nucleotides are TGTGCCAGCAGTGGAGCGGGTCCTCGAACCTACGAGCAGTACTTC. Protein sequence: CASSGAGPRTYEQYF.

The V and J genes are TRBV6-1 and TRBJ1-2; no firm D call. There are 16 residues in the CDR3. Trimming stripped 2 bases from V and 4 bases from J, with 17 bases between. The germline CDR1 and CDR2 sequences are MNHNS and SASEGT. CDR3 nucleotides: TGTGCCAGCAGTGAATATGGAGACTTAGAACTCTATGGCTACACCTTC. This codes for CASSEYGDLELYGYTF.

This chain uses TRBV5-1 with TRBJ1-1; the D is unclear. CDR1 and CDR2 from the germline V gene are SGHRS and YFSETQ. The CDR3 covers 15 residues. With 2 bases removed from V and 4 bases from J, the gap between germline ends came to 15 bases. DNA of the CDR3: TGCGCCAGCAGCTTACTGTGCCAGACTGTCACTGAAGCTTTCTTT. Its protein is CASSLLCQTVTEAFF.

V is TRBV2 and J is TRBJ2-1; 10 bases match TRBD1. J was trimmed by 7 bases and V by 6 bases; bases with no gene match: 9. Per the germline V gene, CDR1 is SNHLY and CDR2 is FYNNEI. The CDR3 is made up of 15 amino acids. CDR3 DNA sequence: TGTGCCAGCAGCCCCGACAGGGGGCGCGGGAATGAGCAGTTCTTC. Encoded protein: CASSPDRGRGNEQFF.

CDR3 in amino acids: CASSLVLLGQGRTGNTIYF. The CDR3 DNA reads as TGCGCCAGCAGCTTGGTTCTTTTGGGACAGGGGAGGACTGGAAACACCATATATTTT. This rearrangement joins TRBV5-1 to TRBJ1-3, with 10 bases matching TRBD1. Germline lookup yields CDR1 SGHRS and CDR2 YFSETQ. After removal of 0 bases from V and 2 bases from J, the junction contained 11 bases not matched to a gene. The length of the CDR3 is 19 residues.

This rearrangement joins TRBV20-1 to TRBJ2-1; D unclear. This CDR3 region has 14 residues. The germline CDR1 and CDR2 sequences are DFQATT and SNEGSKA (reference sequence). V was shortened by 3 bases and J by 0 bases, with 9 bases between the two germline ends. The CDR3 sequence is CSASRASSYNEQFF. As DNA, the CDR3 is TGCAGTGCTAGTCGAGCGAGCTCCTACAATGAGCAGTTCTTC.

This clone occurred a few times. V and J are TRBV9 and TRBJ2-2; 8 bases map to TRBD1. This CDR3 region has 15 residues. CDR1 SGDLS and CDR2 YYNGEE come from the germline V gene. Trimming cost V 7 bases and J 2 bases; bases outside gene matches: 7. CDR3 region: CASRTTGANTGELFF. DNA of the CDR3: TGTGCCAGCCGGACGACAGGGGCCAACACCGGGGAGCTGTTTTTT.

This clone was picked up a small number of times. The chain couples TRBV4-1 to TRBJ1-2, with D hard to call. Germline V CDR1 and CDR2: MGHRA, YSYEKL. Trimming removed 1 base from V and 2 bases from J, with 11 bases in between. The CDR3 loop spans 15 amino acids. CDR3: CASSQGAVDNYGYTF. In DNA form, the CDR3 reads TGCGCCAGCAGCCAAGGCGCGGTAGACAACTATGGCTACACCTTC.